This T cell receptor (beta chain) was identified in a study of OX40 agonist ivuxolimab in advanced cancers. Overall study context: Patients received ivuxolimab, an intravenous treatment, every 2 weeks at 0.01 to 10 mg/kg. Findings and limits, study-wide: Expanded clones belonging to CD8+ T cells outnumbered, on average, those of CD4+.

With regard to this clone: The antigen remains undetermined.

Trimming shortened V by 5 bases and J by 7 bases, and 15 bases separated the two germline ends. The CDR3 is 13 residues long. The V gene's germline CDR1 is MDHEN and CDR2 SYDVKM. Sequenced by immunoSEQ multiplex PCR; TCRdb stores in-frame clones only, minus some. The repertoire holds tens of thousands of clones, with over 80% as singletons. Specimen: CD4+ or CD8+ T cells sorted from blood, collected in a trial of the OX40 agonist ivuxolimab. This receptor was obtained from an adult with an advanced solid tumor such as melanoma, head and neck, liver or kidney cancer. The chain joins TRBV28 to TRBJ2-7; D gene uncertain. DNA of the CDR3: TGTGCCAGCAGTCCCCAACTGCAGAGGGAGCAGTACTTC. Protein sequence: CASSPQLQREQYF.